This is a list of T cell receptor beta chains from one sample in a study of CD8 T cells in Susac syndrome. TCRdb itself ran the immunoSEQ multiplex PCR reads through MiXCR, one entry per CDR3 protein. The data hold approximately 100,000 distinct CDR3 sequences, with 85% to 95% observed a single time. The sequenced sample was CD4+ T cells from PBMCs. The receptors originated from a human donor in good health. Both conserved end residues are part of each CDR3. Fields, in order: V gene, J gene, CDR3 protein.

>TRBV5-1|TRBJ2-1
CASSLAQGVGGEQFF
>TRBV14|TRBJ1-6
CASSQVGPLHF
>TRBV2|TRBJ2-7
CASTSETGGFYEQYF
>TRBV2|TRBJ1-2
CASSENPVQADYGYTF
>TRBV3-1|TRBJ1-2
CASSQRDRRLYGYTF
>TRBV7-9|TRBJ1-1
CASSLAPEAFF
>TRBV7-2|TRBJ2-7
CASSSPSREQYF
>TRBV30|TRBJ2-7
CAWSQNGPYEQYF
>TRBV14|TRBJ1-1
CASSQPLGQGLNTEAFF
>TRBV20-1|TRBJ1-1
CSASSGGMNTEAFF
>TRBV28|TRBJ1-5
CASSSSAVSMLPQHF
>TRBV10-3|TRBJ2-7
CAIRGAGADEQYF
>TRBV6-6|TRBJ2-2
CASNQGSGELFF
>TRBV2|TRBJ2-7
CASSRAGISEYF
>TRBV6-2/TRBV6-3|TRBJ2-5
CASSRLAGEFLQETQYF
>TRBV4-1|TRBJ2-7
CASSQEGPGQGSYEQYF
>TRBV20-1|TRBJ2-1
CSATIESFHNEQFF
>TRBV6-2/TRBV6-3|TRBJ1-5
CASSYPLQGGQPQHF
>TRBV27|TRBJ2-2
CASSPTGTKRFELFF
>TRBV7-9|TRBJ1-2
CASSPTGPYGYTF
>TRBV5-1|TRBJ2-3
CASSFPSGTSGRRGTDTQYF
>TRBV7-9|TRBJ2-1
CASSSDGGPGGNEQFF
>TRBV20-1|TRBJ2-6
CSASFGTGGSGANVLTF